This note documents a single TCR beta chain sequence. Per the authors' pipeline: Amplification of reference gene primers provided the estimated nucleated cell counts. Sequenced by immunoSEQ multiplex PCR; TCRdb stores in-frame clones only, minus some. V and J calls and clone size are those listed in that table; D and trimming were worked out from the DNA. This sample has roughly 250,000 clones, with more than 70% found just once. This record belongs to a study of blood T cell repertoires in COVID-19. Whole-study context: COVID-19 samples, acute and convalescent, were from the United States, Italy and Spain. Sources were T cells, B-cell-depleted T cells, or PBMCs; the material itself was cDNA or gDNA.

V lost 2 bases, J lost 8 bases, and 9 bases lay in between. In germline, CDR1 is GTSNPN, CDR2 SVGIG (reference sequence). The CDR3 has 11 residues. This clonotype was obtained from a man aged 35-49 years with active or convalescent COVID-19. The specimen sequenced was peripheral blood. The V gene is TRBV30, the J gene TRBJ1-2, with D perhaps matching TRBD1 (6 bases). CDR3 amino acids: CAWSKQGGYTF. The DNA for the CDR3 is TGTGCCTGGAGTAAACAGGGAGGCTACACCTTC.